This TCR beta chain was identified during a study of T cell repertoires in cytomegalovirus infection. Study in general: From public TCR beta signatures came an indication of both CMV infection and matching HLA type.

This CDR3 spans 15 amino acids. Germline V gene sequence: CDR1 SGHVS, CDR2 FNYEAQ. A note on this clonotype: Antigen specificity is unknown. The germline gene is not matched at one end of the junction; a read error may be the cause.

From the reads, TCRdb called clonotypes with MiXCR, one entry per CDR3 protein. The sample contains roughly 920,000 distinct CDR3 sequences, approximately 30% of which appear only once. The material was cultured CD8+ T cells from PBMCs, obtained from culture after CMV antigen stimulation. This receptor was taken from a human donor in good health (CMV status not recorded). Some clones in this sample may be carry-over from other donors' samples. The chain combines TRBV7-6 with TRBJ2-2; D is uncertain. The CDR3: CASSLKGWHTGELFF. As DNA, the CDR3 is TGTGCTAGCAGCCTAAAGGGATGGCACACCGGGGAGCTGTTTTTT.